The 23 T cell receptor beta chains given below trace back to one sample, sequenced in a study of blood T cell repertoires in COVID-19. Sequencing was performed with immunoSEQ multiplex PCR; in TCRdb, only in-frame clones are kept and a portion is missing. This table has approximately 250,000 clones, around nine tenths appearing once. Sequencing input: peripheral blood. The receptors stem from a woman in her sixties who had recovered from COVID-19.

The chain uses TRBV7-9 and TRBJ2-5, with 7 bases matching TRBD1. The germline V gene encodes CDR1 SEHNR and CDR2 FQNEAQ (reference sequence). J gave up 1 base and V 4 bases, and 6 bases lay outside the gene matches. The CDR3 length is 15 residues. For the CDR3, the DNA is TGTGCCAGCAGCTCGCTCGACAGGGTCCAAGAGACCCAGTACTTC. It codes for CASSSLDRVQETQYF.

This clone was detected only a few times. J is TRBJ1-2 and V is TRBV5-4; 7 bases match TRBD1. Germline loops: CDR1 SGHNT, CDR2 YYREEE (reference sequence). The CDR3 covers 13 residues. V trimming: 4 bases; J trimming: 4 bases; junction bases outside the gene matches: 4. The CDR3 nucleotides are TGTGCCAGCAGCGGACAGGAGACCTATGGCTACACCTTC. It encodes CASSGQETYGYTF.

V gene TRBV2 combines with J gene TRBJ1-4; TRBD1 matches 8 bases. The V gene end was trimmed by 8 bases and the J gene end by 4 bases; junction bases not matched to a gene: 12. This CDR3 comprises 16 residues. Germline CDR1 and CDR2: SNHLY and FYNNEI. The CDR3 bases are TGTGCCAGCCCTGGGGCAGGGGGCGAAGGTAATGAAAAACTGTTTTTT. Translating gives CASPGAGGEGNEKLFF. The full variable domain, with the rest looked up from reference TRBV2 and TRBJ1-4, is EPEVTQTPSHQVTQMGQEVILRCVPISNHLYFYWYRQILGQKVEFLVSFYNNEISEKSEIFDDQFSVERPDGSNFTLKIRSTKLEDSAMYFCASPGAGGEGNEKLFFGSGTQLSVL.

The chain employs TRBV9 and TRBJ2-1; TRBD2 agrees at 8 bases. The V gene's germline CDR1 is SGDLS and CDR2 YYNGEE. This CDR3 is 15 amino acids long. Trimming took 0 bases from V and 4 from J; bases not matched to a gene: 3. The CDR3 sequence: CASSVVAGLYNEQFF. The CDR3 bases are TGTGCCAGCAGCGTAGTAGCGGGGCTTTACAATGAGCAGTTCTTC.

The chain uses TRBV5-6 and TRBJ1-2; no clear D gene. CDR3 length: 14 residues. Germline CDR1 and CDR2: SGHDT and YYEEEE. The V end was cut by 4 bases, the J end by 8 bases, with 18 bases between. CDR3 sequence: CASSPTTVLRGYTF. In DNA, the CDR3 is TGTGCCAGCAGCCCCACGACGGTCCTGCGGGGCTACACCTTC.

V gene TRBV4-1 combines with J gene TRBJ2-1, with no clear D. The CDR3 extends over 14 amino acids. From germline, CDR1 is MGHRA and CDR2 YSYEKL. The V and J ends lost 1 base and 9 bases respectively, with 13 bases between them. The CDR3 reads CASSQGLDRGEQFF. The CDR3 DNA is TGCGCCAGCAGCCAAGGGTTAGACCGCGGTGAGCAGTTCTTC.

The chain has TRBV6-5 and TRBJ1-4, with D perhaps matching TRBD1 (5 bases). Trimming stripped 7 bases from V and 7 bases from J, with 16 bases between. The CDR3 is 14 residues long. Germline values: CDR1 MNHEY, CDR2 SVGAGI. The DNA of the CDR3 is TGTGCCAGCATCTACGGTTGGGGGGGTGAAAAACTGTTTTTT. Encoded protein: CASIYGWGGEKLFF.

This clone was counted only a few times. The chain couples TRBV3-1 (or the pseudogene TRBV3-2) to TRBJ2-2; D not resolved. Germline CDR1 is LGHDT and CDR2 is YNNKEL (reference sequence). The CDR3 covers 13 residues. Deletions cut 4 bases from V and 4 bases from J, with 7 bases between. Here the CDR3 reads CASSLVGTGELFF. CDR3 in DNA: TGTGCCAGCAGCCTAGTCGGCACCGGGGAGCTGTTTTTT.

This clone was detected only once. The chain recombines TRBV7-6 with TRBJ1-2; D uncertain. The length of the CDR3 is 15 residues. Germline CDR1 is SGHVS and CDR2 is FNYEAQ. V gave up 1 base and J gave up 8 bases, with 17 bases separating them. The CDR3 DNA reads TGTGCCAGCAGCTTAGAGACCGGGGAGGTCTCAGGCTACACCTTC. Translating gives CASSLETGEVSGYTF.

The chain has TRBV6-2 or TRBV6-3 and TRBJ2-7; the D gene is possibly TRBD1 (6 bases). The V gene's germline CDR1 is MNHEY and CDR2 SVGEGT. The CDR3 runs 13 residues. V lost 5 bases, J lost 2 bases, and 10 bases lay in between. The CDR3 DNA follows: TGTGCCAGCAGTCCAGGGGCCACCTACGAGCAGTACTTC. Amino acids: CASSPGATYEQYF.

This clone was recorded once. The rearrangement joins TRBV3-1 (or the pseudogene TRBV3-2) to TRBJ2-5; 8 bases are shared with TRBD1. The CDR3 runs 15 residues. Germline V gene sequence: CDR1 LGHDT, CDR2 YNNKEL (reference sequence). After removal of 3 bases from V and 8 bases from J, the junction contained 11 bases not matched to a gene. CDR3 in DNA: TGTGCCAGCAGCCAGTGGGCTGGACAGGGCAAAACCCAGTACTTC. Translating gives CASSQWAGQGKTQYF.

The chain joins TRBV7-8 to TRBJ1-1, with 9 bases fitting TRBD1. Looked up from germline, CDR1 is SGHVS and CDR2 is FQNEAQ. CDR3 length: 15 amino acids. V lost 5 bases, J lost 0 bases, and 4 bases stayed unmatched. CDR3 coding DNA: TGTGCCAGCAGCCTCCGGACAGGGGTGAACACTGAAGCTTTCTTT. Encoded protein: CASSLRTGVNTEAFF. The whole variable domain, remainder taken from reference TRBV7-8 and TRBJ1-1, is GAGVSQSPRYKVAKRGQDVALRCDPISGHVSLFWYQQALGQGPEFLTYFQNEAQLDKSGLPSDRFFAERPEGSVSTLKIQRTQQEDSAVYLCASSLRTGVNTEAFFGQGTRLTVV.

The CDR3 nucleotides are TGTGCCAGTAGTGTGACTAGCGGGGGTCACAATGAGCAGTTCTTC. Amino acids: CASSVTSGGHNEQFF. The chain links TRBV19 to TRBJ2-1; 12 nucleotides align to TRBD2. This CDR3 has 15 residues. The germline gives CDR1 LNHDA, CDR2 SQIVND (reference sequence). Trimming took 5 bases from V and 5 from J; bases not matched to a gene: 4.

This clone was recorded a few times. The chain couples TRBV6-5 to TRBJ1-2; unclear D gene. Germline loops: CDR1 MNHEY, CDR2 SVGAGI. The V end was cut by 5 bases, the J end by 8 bases, with 9 bases between. The CDR3 spans 11 residues. CDR3 sequence reads: CASSPTRGYTF. The CDR3 nucleotides are TGTGCCAGCAGTCCAACGCGGGGCTACACCTTC.

The chain joins TRBV7-9 to TRBJ1-1; no clear D. The length of the CDR3 is 13 residues. The V gene lost 1 base and the J gene lost 5 bases, with 8 bases spanning the gap. Germline CDR1 and CDR2: SEHNR and FQNEAQ (reference sequence). The CDR3 region is CASSLGGWTEAFF. CDR3 coding DNA: TGTGCCAGCAGCTTAGGAGGATGGACTGAAGCTTTCTTT. The whole variable domain, remainder taken from reference TRBV7-9 and TRBJ1-1, is DTGVSQNPRHKITKRGQNVTFRCDPISEHNRLYWYRQTLGQGPEFLTYFQNEAQLEKSRLLSDRFSAERPKGSFSTLEIQRTEQGDSAMYLCASSLGGWTEAFFGQGTRLTVV.

The V gene is TRBV2, the J gene TRBJ2-5; a possible D gene is TRBD1 (6 bases). V was clipped by 1 base and J by 5 bases, with 23 bases between them. Germline CDR1 is SNHLY and CDR2 is FYNNEI. The CDR3 totals 18 residues. DNA for the CDR3: TGTGCCAGCAGTGAAGTTCCTTTCGGGCAGGGGCGATTGGAGACCCAGTACTTC. This codes for CASSEVPFGQGRLETQYF.

V gene TRBV7-2 combines with J gene TRBJ1-2; D not resolved. This CDR3 comprises 12 residues. Germline values: CDR1 SGHTA, CDR2 FQGNSA. Trimming pared 5 bases from V and 4 bases from J, leaving 8 bases between. CDR3 region: CASSQEVYGYTF. DNA of the CDR3: TGTGCCAGCAGCCAAGAGGTCTATGGCTACACCTTC.

The gene calls are TRBV19 and TRBJ1-3; 7 bases are shared with TRBD1. The CDR3 is made up of 13 amino acids. Germline V CDR1 and CDR2: LNHDA, SQIVND (reference sequence). The V and J ends lost 5 bases and 6 bases, in that order; junction bases with no gene match: 4. This chain's CDR3 is CASSLQGENTIYF. CDR3 DNA: TGTGCCAGTAGTCTCCAGGGGGAAAACACCATATATTTT.

The chain has TRBV2 and TRBJ2-4, with TRBD2 matching over 7 bases. Per the germline V gene, CDR1 is SNHLY and CDR2 is FYNNEI. After removal of 7 bases from V and 4 bases from J, the junction contained 7 bases not matched to a gene. The length of the CDR3 is 14 residues. CDR3 loop: CASMGVGGKNIQYF. The DNA of the CDR3 is TGTGCCAGCATGGGTGTGGGGGGGAAAAACATTCAGTACTTC.

J is TRBJ2-1 and V is TRBV5-1; possibly TRBD2 for D (6 bases). Germline loops: CDR1 SGHRS, CDR2 YFSETQ. The CDR3 covers 13 residues. Trimming stripped 2 bases from V and 9 bases from J, with 12 bases between. CDR3 coding DNA: TGCGCCAGCAGCTTCACACTAGCCGTTGAGCAGTTCTTC. Protein sequence: CASSFTLAVEQFF.

V usage is TRBV7-2 and J usage is TRBJ2-3, with 11 bases fitting TRBD2. There are 15 residues in the CDR3. From germline, CDR1 is SGHTA and CDR2 FQGNSA. Trimming cost V 6 bases and J 4 bases; bases outside gene matches: 6. The CDR3 region has the DNA TGTGCCAGCAGAATAGCGGGGGGGCCCCCAGATACGCAGTATTTT. Residues: CASRIAGGPPDTQYF.

The chain recombines TRBV19 with TRBJ1-6; TRBD1 is a possible D gene (6 bases). This CDR3 is 14 amino acids long. The V end lost 0 bases, the J end lost 10 bases, and 10 bases lay between the germline ends. The V gene's germline CDR1 is LNHDA and CDR2 SQIVND (reference sequence). The CDR3 bases are TGTGCCAGTAGTATAGATGGGGGCCGGTCACCCCTCCACTTT. Translated, it gives CASSIDGGRSPLHF.

The chain recombines TRBV2 with TRBJ2-1; 9 nucleotides agree with TRBD2. CDR1 is SNHLY, CDR2 FYNNEI, per germline. After removal of 2 bases from V and 4 bases from J, the junction contained 6 bases not matched to a gene. CDR3 length: 16 residues. CDR3 sequence reads: CASSEWLAGIYNEQFF. Here the CDR3 DNA reads TGTGCCAGCAGTGAATGGCTAGCGGGGATATACAATGAGCAGTTCTTC.